These 32 T cell receptor beta chains originate from one sample sequenced in a study of cytomegalovirus exposure and HLA in healthy donors. It was with 60 Vbeta and 13 Jbeta primers that the PCR ran. Assay used: immunoSEQ multiplex PCR; TCRdb lists only in-frame clones, some missing. The sample lists 150,000 or so clones; over 60% were seen once. Sequenced input: PBMCs. The receptors derive from a woman aged 18-29 years in good health and CMV-seronegative.

This clone was observed a few times. The chain's CDR3 is CASSRENTGELFF. DNA for the CDR3: TGTGCCAGCAGCAGGGAGAACACCGGGGAGCTGTTTTTT. The chain is built from TRBV2 and TRBJ2-2; possibly TRBD1 for D (5 bases). The CDR3 extends over 13 amino acids. The V gene lost 6 bases and the J gene lost 1 base, with 6 bases spanning the gap. CDR1 and CDR2 (germline): SNHLY, FYNNEI.

CDR3 coding DNA: TGTGCCAGCAGCTTAGAGCGGGGGAATGAGCAGTTCTTC. Its translation: CASSLERGNEQFF. The gene calls are TRBV7-2 and TRBJ2-1; TRBD2 agrees at 8 bases. Trimming removed 1 base from V and 7 bases from J; junction bases left unmatched: 0. This CDR3 has 13 amino acids. Germline V lookup: CDR1 SGHTA, CDR2 FQGNSA.

This clone turned up a few times. The CDR3 here is CAGADREDGTEAFF. CDR3 bases: TGTGCCGGGGCGGACAGGGAAGACGGCACTGAAGCTTTCTTT. This chain connects TRBV30 to TRBJ1-1, with 8 bases aligning to TRBD1. The CDR3 totals 14 residues. Germline CDR1 and CDR2: GTSNPN and SVGIG (reference sequence). Losses at the gene ends were 8 bases for V and 4 bases for J; bases not matched to a gene: 12.

A remark on this clone: The CDR3 does not close with the conserved phenylalanine or tryptophan, likely indicating a read error. CDR3 amino acids: CASSLRGSQPQHC. CDR3 coding DNA: TGTGCCAGCAGCTTACGCGGGAGTCAGCCCCAGCATTGT. The chain employs TRBV7-8 and TRBJ1-5; D call uncertain. V lost 2 bases and J lost 6, with 8 bases in between. This CDR3 has 13 amino acids. In germline, CDR1 is SGHVS, CDR2 FQNEAQ.

This chain connects TRBV10-3 to TRBJ1-1; TRBD1 matches 8 bases. With 4 bases clipped from V and 2 bases from J, the junction kept 6 bases outside the gene matches. Looked up from germline, CDR1 is ENHRY and CDR2 is SYGVKD. The CDR3 is 15 amino acids. The CDR3 coding sequence is TGTGCCATCAGTGGGGACAGGATTAGTAACACTGAAGCTTTCTTT. This gives the protein CAISGDRISNTEAFF.

The chain couples TRBV6-1 to TRBJ2-3; D gene uncertain. Looked up from germline, CDR1 is MNHNS and CDR2 is SASEGT. V lost 7 bases to trimming and J lost 4 bases, with 15 bases between them. The CDR3 has 14 residues. This chain's CDR3 is CASTGSGFPDTQYF. Written as DNA, the CDR3 is TGTGCCAGCACCGGGTCTGGGTTCCCAGATACGCAGTATTTT.

V and J are TRBV2 and TRBJ2-2; 7 nucleotides match TRBD1. Germline CDR1 is SNHLY and CDR2 is FYNNEI. CDR3 size: 16 residues. With V trimmed by 10 bases and J by 2 bases, 13 bases remained unmatched. This CDR3 is CATSAEGARNTGELFF. CDR3 coding DNA: TGTGCCACCTCCGCCGAGGGGGCGAGAAACACCGGGGAGCTGTTTTTT.

The genes are TRBV6-1 and TRBJ1-4, with D perhaps TRBD1 (6 bases). This CDR3 region has 18 residues. With 2 bases removed from V and 0 bases from J, the gap between germline ends came to 16 bases. From germline, CDR1 is MNHNS and CDR2 SASEGT. The CDR3 region has the DNA TGTGCCAGCAGTGAAATCCTAGGGGGTTATGCAACTAATGAAAAACTGTTTTTT. Translated, it gives CASSEILGGYATNEKLFF.

The rearrangement uses TRBV5-4 and TRBJ2-1, with TRBD1 as a possible D gene (6 bases). The germline V and J ends were trimmed by 2 bases and 1 base, with 10 bases remaining between them. Looked up from germline, CDR1 is SGHNT and CDR2 is YYREEE (reference sequence). CDR3 length: 15 residues. CDR3 DNA sequence: TGTGCCAGCAGCTTTGAACAGGGATCCTACAATGAGCAGTTCTTC. It yields the protein CASSFEQGSYNEQFF.

The chain carries TRBV5-1 and TRBJ2-7, with 10 bases fitting TRBD2. The CDR3 spans 14 residues. The ends lost 5 bases at V and 3 bases at J; junction bases unmatched: 5. Per the germline V gene, CDR1 is SGHRS and CDR2 is YFSETQ. As DNA, the CDR3 is TGCGCCAGCAGGGCTAGCGGGAGTAACTACGAGCAGTACTTC. Translated: CASRASGSNYEQYF.

The CDR3 sequence: CASSPNSYSNSNQPQHF. For the CDR3, the DNA is TGTGCCAGCAGTCCGAACAGCTACTCTAATAGCAATCAGCCCCAGCATTTT. The V gene is TRBV28, the J gene TRBJ1-5; no reliable D call. CDR1 is MDHEN, CDR2 SYDVKM, per germline. The CDR3 contains 17 residues. V was pared by 5 bases and J by 0 bases, with 17 bases between.

The V and J genes are TRBV5-8 and TRBJ1-5; unclear D gene. The CDR3 loop spans 16 amino acids. The germline CDR1 and CDR2 sequences are SGHTS and YDEGEE. V shed 4 bases and J shed 5 bases, with 19 bases lying between them. In DNA form, the CDR3 reads TGTGCCAGCAGCCCCCGGACTACCCCTGGACATCAGCCCCAGCATTTT. Amino acids: CASSPRTTPGHQPQHF.

This clone was counted between two and nine times. The chain couples TRBV27 to TRBJ2-5, with TRBD1 matching over 9 bases. The CDR3 totals 17 residues. V dropped 5 bases and J dropped 2; count of bases not matched to a gene: 12. Germline loops: CDR1 MNHEY, CDR2 SMNVEV (reference sequence). This CDR3 is CASSKGQGWIRQETQYF. The CDR3 nucleotides read TGTGCCAGCAGTAAAGGACAGGGGTGGATTAGGCAAGAGACCCAGTACTTC.

This chain's CDR3 is CASSQDQTSRTDTQYF. The CDR3 bases are TGTGCCAGCAGCCAAGATCAGACTAGCCGTACAGATACGCAGTATTTT. The genes are TRBV4-2 and TRBJ2-3, with 7 bases that match TRBD2. This CDR3 has 16 residues. V was pared by 0 bases and J by 3 bases, with 6 bases of the junction left unmatched. The V gene's germline CDR1 is LGHNA and CDR2 YNFKEQ.

V usage is TRBV7-9 and J usage is TRBJ2-1; possible D gene TRBD2, 7 bases. CDR1 is SEHNR, CDR2 FQNEAQ, per germline (reference sequence). Between the trimmed V and J ends, which lost 3 bases and 9 bases, there was a span of 21 bases. This CDR3 has 16 residues. CDR3: CASSFMLTGRAGEQFF. Written as DNA, the CDR3 is TGTGCCAGCAGCTTTATGCTAACAGGGAGGGCGGGTGAGCAGTTCTTC.

In this sample, this clone turned up a few times. The chain recombines TRBV5-1 with TRBJ2-3; D remains ambiguous. The CDR3 extends over 15 amino acids. Germline V gives CDR1 SGHRS, CDR2 YFSETQ. V was pared by 4 bases and J by 0 bases, with 12 bases between. This CDR3 is CASSRIGDSTDTQYF. The CDR3 DNA follows: TGCGCCAGCAGCCGTATTGGAGACAGCACAGATACGCAGTATTTT.

A single count supports this clone. The chain uses TRBV5-1 and TRBJ2-7; possible D gene TRBD1, 6 bases. The CDR3 extends over 15 amino acids. Germline V CDR1 and CDR2: SGHRS, YFSETQ. The V end was cut by 2 bases, the J end by 1 base, with 13 bases between. This CDR3 reads CASSFVTGKSYEQYF. The CDR3 DNA reads as TGCGCCAGCAGCTTTGTCACAGGGAAGTCCTACGAGCAGTACTTC.

This chain links TRBV12-5 with TRBJ2-5; D is ambiguous. The CDR3 runs 11 residues. Trimming cost V 3 bases and J 5 bases, with 4 bases left between them. Looked up from germline, CDR1 is LGHNT and CDR2 is FRNRAP. The CDR3 here is CASGFRETQYF. The CDR3 DNA follows: TGTGCTAGTGGTTTCAGGGAGACCCAGTACTTC.

The rearrangement uses TRBV4-2 and TRBJ1-4; possibly TRBD1 for D (5 bases). Trimming left V 0 bases short and J 4 bases short, with 9 bases between. This CDR3 contains 15 residues. Germline assignment: CDR1 LGHNA and CDR2 YNFKEQ. The CDR3 DNA reads as TGTGCCAGCAGCCAAGAGGGGGGGAATAATGAAAAACTGTTTTTT. Protein: CASSQEGGNNEKLFF.

The genes are TRBV5-1 and TRBJ2-7, with D tentatively TRBD2 (5 bases). Germline values: CDR1 SGHRS, CDR2 YFSETQ. Trimming removed 4 bases at V and 5 bases at J, with 16 bases between. The CDR3 has 14 amino acids. CDR3 coding DNA: TGCGCCAGCAGCGCCCAGGACTTCGGCGACGAGCAGTACTTC. Residues: CASSAQDFGDEQYF.

On this clone itself: The junction and the germline gene differ at one end; a read error may be behind it. V is TRBV7-7 and J is TRBJ2-1, with D unresolved. CDR3 length: 15 residues. CDR1 and CDR2 (germline): SSHAT, FNYEAQ (reference sequence). CDR3 sequence: CASSHGNPPYNEQFF. As DNA, the CDR3 is TGTGCTAGCAGCCACGGTAATCCCCCCTACAATGAGCAGTTCTTC.

The chain carries TRBV5-1 and TRBJ2-1, with 10 nucleotides matching TRBD1. The V gene end was trimmed by 4 bases and the J gene end by 7 bases; junction bases not matched to a gene: 5. Germline assignment: CDR1 SGHRS and CDR2 YFSETQ. The CDR3 is made up of 14 amino acids. The CDR3 DNA reads as TGCGCCAGCAGCCCCAGGACAGGGGGGAATGAGCAGTTCTTC. This codes for CASSPRTGGNEQFF.

V gene TRBV7-2 combines with J gene TRBJ2-6, with 9 bases matching TRBD2. The CDR3 is 16 amino acids. The ends lost 8 bases at V and 0 bases at J; junction bases unmatched: 5. The germline V gene encodes CDR1 SGHTA and CDR2 FQGNSA. The CDR3 nucleotides are TGTGCCAGCGGAGCGGGGGGACACTCTGGGGCCAACGTCCTGACTTTC. This codes for CASGAGGHSGANVLTF.

As for this clone: The junction and the germline gene differ at one end; a read error may be behind it. The CDR3 sequence is CASGLGTSGRVHEQYF. CDR3 DNA: TGTGCCAGCGGCTTAGGGACTAGCGGGAGGGTGCACGAGCAGTACTTC. This rearrangement joins TRBV11-2 to TRBJ2-7, with 16 bases aligning to TRBD2. The germline V gene encodes CDR1 SGHAT and CDR2 FQNNGV. The CDR3 contains 16 residues.

The rearrangement links TRBV19 to TRBJ2-3, with TRBD1 matching 9 bases. CDR1 is LNHDA, CDR2 SQIVND, per germline (reference sequence). V lost 5 bases, J lost 2 bases, and 5 bases stayed unmatched. CDR3 length: 15 residues. The chain's CDR3 is CASSLGQGNTDTQYF. The CDR3 bases are TGTGCCAGTAGTCTGGGACAGGGTAACACAGATACGCAGTATTTT.

Only a few counts were recorded for this clone. The junction does not match germline at one end; this may be a read error. V is TRBV7-9 and J is TRBJ1-2; perhaps TRBD1 as D (6 bases). The length of the CDR3 is 16 residues. The germline V gene has CDR1 SEHNR and CDR2 FQNEAQ (reference sequence). In DNA form, the CDR3 reads TGTTCCAGCAGCTCCTATCAAGGGGGAAGGTACTATGGCTACACCTTC. Protein product: CSSSSYQGGRYYGYTF.

The CDR3, as DNA: TGTGCCAGCAGCCATTACTCTATGACAGGACCGTATGGCTACACCTTC. This sequence encodes CASSHYSMTGPYGYTF. V is TRBV14 and J is TRBJ1-2; a weak D match, TRBD1 (6 bases). The germline gives CDR1 SGHDN, CDR2 FVKESK. Trimming removed 3 bases from V and 5 bases from J, with 19 bases in between. The CDR3 spans 16 residues.

This sequence joins TRBV4-3 and TRBJ1-1; TRBD1 might be the D (6 bases). The CDR3 has 16 amino acids. The V gene lost 1 base and the J gene lost 4 bases, with 16 bases spanning the gap. Germline CDR1 is LGHNA and CDR2 is YSLEER. CDR3 bases: TGCGCCAGCAGCCAAGGAGCCCGGGGGGCGGTCACTGAAGCTTTCTTT. Its protein product is CASSQGARGAVTEAFF.

V usage is TRBV28 and J usage is TRBJ1-2; D may be TRBD1 (5 bases). Trimming took 7 bases from V and 2 from J, leaving 14 bases between them. This CDR3 has 14 amino acids. Germline V gene sequence: CDR1 MDHEN, CDR2 SYDVKM. Here the CDR3 reads CASNGGAQNYGYTF. CDR3 coding DNA: TGTGCCAGCAACGGAGGGGCGCAGAACTATGGCTACACCTTC.

V gene TRBV29-1 combines with J gene TRBJ2-7; 7 bases fit TRBD1. The germline CDR1 and CDR2 sequences are SQVTM and ANQGSEA. The CDR3 spans 15 residues. V trimming: 4 bases; J trimming: 3 bases; junction bases outside the gene matches: 12. The CDR3 protein is CSVGGFGQVGYEQYF. CDR3 nucleotide sequence: TGCAGCGTTGGGGGGTTTGGACAGGTAGGCTACGAGCAGTACTTC.

V and J are TRBV11-2 and TRBJ2-2, with TRBD2 matching 7 bases. CDR3 length equals 15 residues. Trimming removed 5 bases from V and 1 base from J; junction bases left unmatched: 4. The germline CDR1 and CDR2 sequences are SGHAT and FQNNGV. CDR3 amino acids: CASSDLAGNTGELFF. CDR3 nucleotide sequence: TGTGCCAGCAGCGATTTAGCGGGGAACACCGGGGAGCTGTTTTTT.

The rearrangement links TRBV7-2 to TRBJ2-1; 11 nucleotides align to TRBD2. Germline loops: CDR1 SGHTA, CDR2 FQGNSA. J lost 2 bases, V lost 4 bases, and 7 bases had no gene match. The CDR3 sequence is 17 residues long. CDR3 loop: CASSWPLLAGAYNEQFF. In nucleotides, the CDR3 is TGTGCCAGCAGCTGGCCTCTACTAGCGGGGGCCTACAATGAGCAGTTCTTC. The whole variable domain, filled in from reference TRBV7-2 and TRBJ2-1, reads GAGVSQSPSNKVTEKGKDVELRCDPISGHTALYWYRQSLGQGLEFLIYFQGNSAPDKSGLPSDRFSAERTGGSVSTLTIQRTQQEDSAVYLCASSWPLLAGAYNEQFFGPGTRLTVL.